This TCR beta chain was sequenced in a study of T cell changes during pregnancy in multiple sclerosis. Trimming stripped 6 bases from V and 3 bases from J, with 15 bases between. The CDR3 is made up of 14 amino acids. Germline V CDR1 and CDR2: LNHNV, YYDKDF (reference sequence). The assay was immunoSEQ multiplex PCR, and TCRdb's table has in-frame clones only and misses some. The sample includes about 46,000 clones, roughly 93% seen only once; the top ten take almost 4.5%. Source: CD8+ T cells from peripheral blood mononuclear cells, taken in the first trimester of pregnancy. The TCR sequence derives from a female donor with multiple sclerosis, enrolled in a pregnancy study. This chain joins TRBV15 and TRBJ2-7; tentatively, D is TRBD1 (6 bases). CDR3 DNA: TGTGCCACCAGTACCGACAGGATGAACTACGAGCAGTACTTC. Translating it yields CATSTDRMNYEQYF. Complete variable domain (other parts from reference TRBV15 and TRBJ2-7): DAMVIQNPRYQVTQFGKPVTLSCSQTLNHNVMYWYQQKSSQAPKLLFHYYDKDFNNEADTPDNFQSRRPNTSFCFLDIRSPGLGDTAMYLCATSTDRMNYEQYFGPGTRLTVT.